This T cell receptor (beta chain) was identified in a study of T cell responses to AZD1222 COVID-19 vaccine. Study results and caveats: Increases in Spike-specific TCR breadth and depth were seen after two AZD1222 doses. Spike-spanning, vaccine-associated CD4 TCRs were dominant at 160-218 and 743-854. Baseline serostatus was positive in only a handful of AZD1222 recipients. A reported finding is that nearly half of spike-specific TCRs target unmutated variant regions.

About this clone itself: Its antigen remains unknown.

V lost 0 bases to trimming and J lost 0 bases, with 7 bases between them. Germline-derived CDR1 and CDR2 are SGHRS and YFSETQ. The CDR3 extends over 15 amino acids. Some clones are missing from TCRdb's copy, which holds only in-frame ones; the method was immunoSEQ multiplex PCR. In the table there are 240,000 or so clones, about 92% of which are singletons. The receptor was derived from an adult in good health. Material: peripheral blood, obtained on day 0 of AZD1222 vaccination. The V call is TRBV5-1, the J call TRBJ2-1, with D uncertain. CDR3: CASSLVQSSYNEQFF. The CDR3 DNA reads TGCGCCAGCAGCTTGGTCCAGAGCTCCTACAATGAGCAGTTCTTC.